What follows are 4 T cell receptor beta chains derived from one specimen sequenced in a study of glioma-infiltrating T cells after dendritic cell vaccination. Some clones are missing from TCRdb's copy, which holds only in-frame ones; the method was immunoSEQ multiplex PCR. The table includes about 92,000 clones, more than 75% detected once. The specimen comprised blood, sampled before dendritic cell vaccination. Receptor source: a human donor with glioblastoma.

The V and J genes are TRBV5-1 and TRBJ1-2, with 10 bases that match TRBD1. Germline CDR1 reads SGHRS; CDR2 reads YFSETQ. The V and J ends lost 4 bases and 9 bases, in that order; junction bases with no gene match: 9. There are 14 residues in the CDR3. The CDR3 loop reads CASSPASTGGSYTF. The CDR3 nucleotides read TGCGCCAGCAGCCCAGCCTCGACAGGGGGCAGCTACACCTTC.

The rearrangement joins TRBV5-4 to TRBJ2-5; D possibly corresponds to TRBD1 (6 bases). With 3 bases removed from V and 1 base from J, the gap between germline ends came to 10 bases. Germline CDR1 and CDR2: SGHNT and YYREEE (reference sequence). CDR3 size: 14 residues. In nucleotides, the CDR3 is TGTGCCAGCAGCTACAGGGACACCCAAGAGACCCAGTACTTC. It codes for CASSYRDTQETQYF.

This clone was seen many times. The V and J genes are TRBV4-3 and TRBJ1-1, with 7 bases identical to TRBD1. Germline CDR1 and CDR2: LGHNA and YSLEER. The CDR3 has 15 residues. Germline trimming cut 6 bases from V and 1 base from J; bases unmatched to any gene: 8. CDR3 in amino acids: CASRVEGAPNTEAFF. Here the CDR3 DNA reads TGCGCCAGCAGAGTGGAGGGGGCCCCGAACACTGAAGCTTTCTTT.

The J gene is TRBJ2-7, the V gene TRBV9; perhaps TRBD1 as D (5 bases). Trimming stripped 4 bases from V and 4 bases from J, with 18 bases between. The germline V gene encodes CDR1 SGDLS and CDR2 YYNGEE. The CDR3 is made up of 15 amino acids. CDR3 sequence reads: CASSPIGRGEYEQYF. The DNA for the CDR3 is TGTGCCAGCAGCCCCATCGGTAGGGGCGAGTACGAGCAGTACTTC.